These 32 T cell receptor beta chains originate from one sample sequenced in a study of blood T cells in healthy people across ages. The second PCR ran roughly 7 to 11 cycles with a sample-barcoded 5' primer and J-beta primers. TCRdb recomputed calls from the 5' RACE reads with MiXCR, one row per CDR3 protein. The top ten hold roughly 10% of the sample, which has roughly 1.7 million distinct CDR3 sequences, 34% seen once. The sequencing sample was made of blood. These receptors were obtained from a woman in her twenties or thirties in good health.

The chain carries TRBV28 and TRBJ2-7; 7 nucleotides line up with TRBD2. Near its end, the DNA agrees better with TRBJ2-5, so the J call may be wrong. Germline CDR1 reads MDHEN; CDR2 reads SYDVKM. The CDR3 totals 13 residues. CDR3 sequence (DNA): TGTGCCTCCCAAAGCGGGGCTCAAGAGACCCAGTACTTC. Residues: CASQSGAQETQYF.

In its sample, this clonotype was seen a few times. This rearrangement joins TRBV7-2 to TRBJ1-5; no clear D. CDR1 SGHTA and CDR2 FQGNSA come from the germline V gene. V was shortened by 5 bases and J by 1 base, with 12 bases between the two germline ends. The CDR3 consists of 15 residues. This CDR3 is CASSQYRESNQPQHF. The CDR3 nucleotides are TGTGCCAGCAGCCAGTATCGGGAGAGCAATCAGCCCCAGCATTTT.

To note about this clonotype: Just one base apart from a much larger clone, this may be a read error. The CDR3 DNA sequence: TGTGCCATCAGTTCGACAGAAGGGTTGTCTGGGGCCAACGTCCTGACTTTC. Protein: CAISSTEGLSGANVLTF. V usage is TRBV10-3 and J usage is TRBJ2-6, with a possible D match to TRBD1 (5 bases). The germline V gene encodes CDR1 ENHRY and CDR2 SYGVKD. The CDR3 covers 17 residues. V shed 5 bases and J shed 1 base, with 15 bases lying between them.

CDR3 region: CASRRGGAAQYF. CDR3 in DNA: TGTGCCAGCAGGCGGGGGGGAGCGGCCCAGTACTTC. The genes are TRBV7-9 and TRBJ2-5, with 9 bases lining up with TRBD2. The junction had 5 bases not matched to a gene; V was cut back by 6 bases and J by 9 bases. Germline V CDR1 and CDR2: SEHNR, FQNEAQ (reference sequence). This CDR3 has 12 residues.

CDR3 nucleotide sequence: TGTGCCAGCACCCCGGCTAGCGGGGGCCGAGGGACCCAGTACTTC. Translation gives CASTPASGGRGTQYF. The V and J genes are TRBV6-2 or TRBV6-3 and TRBJ2-5, with TRBD2 matching over 10 bases. J gave up 7 bases and V 7 bases, and 12 bases lay outside the gene matches. Germline-derived CDR1 and CDR2 are MNHEY and SVGEGT. CDR3 length: 15 residues.

The V call is TRBV6-1, the J call TRBJ2-3, with TRBD2 as a possible D gene (5 bases). CDR3 size: 13 residues. Trimming removed 6 bases from V and 4 bases from J, with 11 bases in between. Germline CDR1 MNHNS, CDR2 SASEGT. The CDR3 DNA is TGTGCCAGCAGGGAGGCTAGAGCAGATACGCAGTATTTT. It translates to CASREARADTQYF.

The V and J genes are TRBV20-1 and TRBJ2-5; D is perhaps TRBD2 (6 bases). The germline gives CDR1 DFQATT, CDR2 SNEGSKA (reference sequence). The CDR3 spans 15 residues. V was cut by 1 base and J by 2 bases, with 14 bases left in between. DNA of the CDR3: TGCAGTGCTAGAGCCCCGGCGGGGAGACAAGAGACCCAGTACTTC. Its protein is CSARAPAGRQETQYF.

This clonotype was detected only a few times. The V gene is TRBV6-1, the J gene TRBJ1-4, with D perhaps TRBD1 (6 bases). The CDR3 is 14 amino acids. The V gene's germline CDR1 is MNHNS and CDR2 SASEGT. V was pared by 2 bases and J by 3 bases, with 7 bases between. CDR3 amino acids: CASSEPGANEKLFF. The CDR3 DNA follows: TGTGCCAGCAGTGAACCAGGGGCTAATGAAAAACTGTTTTTT.

Regarding this clonotype: The junction does not match germline at one end; this may be a read error. J is TRBJ1-1 and V is TRBV10-3; D is unclear. The CDR3 runs 14 residues. Germline loops: CDR1 ENHRY, CDR2 SYGVKD. The CDR3 here is CAISGSGLNTEVFF. The CDR3 DNA reads TGTGCCATCAGTGGATCGGGCTTAAACACTGAAGTTTTCTTT.

Concerning this clonotype itself: The junction does not match germline at one end; this may be a read error. The chain employs TRBV7-2 and TRBJ2-3; D might be TRBD2 (5 bases). This CDR3 is built from 15 residues. Germline V gene data show CDR1 as SGHTA and CDR2 as FQGNSA. CDR3 in DNA: TGTGCCAGCAGCCTAGCACAATGGAGCACAGATACGCAGTATTTT. This translates into CASSLAQWSTDTQYF. The whole variable domain, remainder taken from reference TRBV7-2 and TRBJ2-3, is GAGVSQSPSNKVTEKGKDVELRCDPISGHTALYWYRQSLGQGLEFLIYFQGNSAPDKSGLPSDRFSAERTGGSVSTLTIQRTQQEDSAVYLCASSLAQWSTDTQYFGPGTRLTVL.

This clonotype has only a few counts. V is TRBV7-9 and J is TRBJ2-2, with 7 bases that match TRBD1. The CDR3 consists of 14 residues. After removal of 6 bases from V and 6 bases from J, the junction contained 7 bases not matched to a gene. Germline V CDR1 and CDR2: SEHNR, FQNEAQ (reference sequence). CDR3 loop: CASSPSRGPGELFF. In DNA form, the CDR3 reads TGTGCCAGCAGTCCCTCTAGGGGGCCCGGGGAGCTGTTTTTT.

This clonotype was recorded a few times. The gene calls are TRBV6-1 and TRBJ2-7; no reliable D call. This CDR3 is 13 amino acids long. Trimming shortened V by 1 base and J by 6 bases, and 10 bases separated the two germline ends. Germline CDR1 reads MNHNS; CDR2 reads SASEGT. The CDR3 loop is CASSEESVSEQYF. DNA of the CDR3: TGTGCCAGCAGTGAAGAGTCAGTATCCGAGCAGTACTTC.

In the case of this clonotype: A much larger clone sits a single nucleotide away, making a read error possible. The chain recombines TRBV29-1 with TRBJ2-1; 10 bases match TRBD2. CDR1 is SQVTM, CDR2 ANQGSEA, per germline. V lost 5 bases and J lost 8; bases outside the gene matches: 12. The CDR3 runs to 15 residues. The DNA of the CDR3 is TGCAGCGTTCGTAGTCTAGCGGGAGTTCGAGATGAGCAGTTCTTC. Translated: CSVRSLAGVRDEQFF.

The chain uses TRBV7-9 and TRBJ2-5, with TRBD1 identical over 7 bases. CDR3 length: 15 amino acids. The germline CDR1 and CDR2 sequences are SEHNR and FQNEAQ (reference sequence). V gave up 3 bases and J gave up 5 bases; unmatched junction bases: 9. CDR3 nucleotide sequence: TGTGCCAGCAGCTTCCCGGGGACAGCCGGTGAGACCCAGTACTTC. Translating gives CASSFPGTAGETQYF.

Comment on this clonotype: A much larger clone differs from this one at a single base, so this may be a read error. The rearrangement joins TRBV20-1 to TRBJ2-1; D is possibly TRBD2 (6 bases). This CDR3 comprises 14 residues. V gave up 0 bases and J gave up 13 bases, with 19 bases separating them. In germline, CDR1 is DFQATT, CDR2 SNEGSKA (reference sequence). The CDR3 is CSARDWTGGETQFF. CDR3 sequence (DNA): TGCAGTGCTAGAGATTGGACCGGGGGAGAGACCCAGTTCTTC.

This clonotype came up a few times. V and J are TRBV27 and TRBJ2-5; no clear D gene. Germline values: CDR1 MNHEY, CDR2 SMNVEV (reference sequence). V was shortened by 8 bases and J by 2 bases, with 12 bases between the two germline ends. This CDR3 region has 13 residues. The CDR3 sequence is CASRMWSQETQYF. The CDR3 DNA is TGTGCCAGCCGGATGTGGAGTCAAGAGACCCAGTACTTC.

The chain is built from TRBV19 and TRBJ2-1; D possibly corresponds to TRBD1 (6 bases). The V and J ends lost 7 bases and 1 base respectively, with 11 bases between them. Germline CDR1 and CDR2: LNHDA and SQIVND (reference sequence). CDR3 length: 14 amino acids. The CDR3 DNA follows: TGTGCCAGTACACAGGGACCTTCCTACAATGAGCAGTTCTTC. It translates to CASTQGPSYNEQFF.

Only a few counts were recorded for this clonotype. This rearrangement joins TRBV6-1 to TRBJ2-7; the match to TRBD2 covers 12 bases. V lost 2 bases and J lost 3; bases outside the gene matches: 5. The CDR3 covers 16 residues. Germline V gene lookup returns CDR1 MNHNS and CDR2 SASEGT. CDR3 nucleotide sequence: TGTGCCAGCAGTGAACGACTAGCGGGAGTGTGCTACGAGCAGTACTTC. This codes for CASSERLAGVCYEQYF.

This chain connects TRBV7-3 to TRBJ2-1; possibly TRBD1 or TRBD2 for D (6 bases each). There are 15 residues in the CDR3. V was clipped by 5 bases and J by 8 bases, with 19 bases between them. Germline V gene sequence: CDR1 SGHTA, CDR2 FQGTGA. CDR3 DNA: TGTGCCAGCAGCGGGGGCTCGGGGGCAAGGGATGAGCAGTTCTTC. Protein product: CASSGGSGARDEQFF.

This clonotype appeared a few times. The J gene is TRBJ2-7, the V gene TRBV5-6; possible D gene TRBD2, 6 bases. V was shortened by 0 bases and J by 2 bases, with 12 bases between the two germline ends. Germline CDR1 is SGHDT and CDR2 is YYEEEE. The CDR3 sequence is 15 residues long. The CDR3 DNA sequence: TGTGCCAGCAGCTTGGAAGGGACTTTTACCTACGAGCAGTACTTC. The encoded protein is CASSLEGTFTYEQYF.

The V gene is TRBV18, the J gene TRBJ2-2, with D possibly TRBD1 on 6 matching bases. In germline, CDR1 is KGHSH, CDR2 LQKENI. V was cut by 4 bases and J by 2 bases, with 14 bases left in between. CDR3 length: 16 residues. The CDR3 DNA reads TGTGCCAGCTCACTGACAGGACCATCAAACACCGGGGAGCTGTTTTTT. Translated: CASSLTGPSNTGELFF.

The chain recombines TRBV20-1 with TRBJ2-7, with D perhaps TRBD1 (6 bases). The ends were cut back, 2 bases at V and 2 bases at J, with 13 bases in the middle. Germline loops: CDR1 DFQATT, CDR2 SNEGSKA (reference sequence). The CDR3 runs 14 residues. CDR3: CSARSPGGPYEQYF. CDR3 DNA: TGCAGTGCTAGATCCCCTGGGGGCCCCTACGAGCAGTACTTC.

This clonotype has a count of ten or more. J is TRBJ2-1 and V is TRBV18; 7 nucleotides match TRBD1. V trimming: 3 bases; J trimming: 2 bases; junction bases outside the gene matches: 10. In germline, CDR1 is KGHSH, CDR2 LQKENI. CDR3 length: 17 residues. CDR3 coding DNA: TGTGCCAGCTCACCGGTGACGACAGGGTTGGCCTACAATGAGCAGTTCTTC. This encodes CASSPVTTGLAYNEQFF.

The chain couples TRBV27 to TRBJ1-2; 8 nucleotides agree with TRBD1. The J segment lost 7 bases and the V segment lost 0 bases, leaving 7 bases of the junction unmatched. The CDR3 runs to 15 residues. The germline V gene encodes CDR1 MNHEY and CDR2 SMNVEV (reference sequence). The CDR3 protein is CASSLSGTGITGYTF. In nucleotides, the CDR3 is TGTGCCAGCAGTTTATCAGGGACAGGAATTACTGGCTACACCTTC.

This clonotype was recorded once. The chain recombines TRBV20-1 with TRBJ2-7, with 7 nucleotides matching TRBD2. CDR1 is DFQATT, CDR2 SNEGSKA, per germline (reference sequence). The CDR3 contains 14 residues. After removal of 6 bases from V and 4 bases from J, the junction contained 12 bases not matched to a gene. This CDR3 is CSADGGTGEYEQYF. In DNA, the CDR3 is TGCAGTGCCGACGGGGGGACGGGGGAATACGAGCAGTACTTC.

The chain is built from TRBV10-2 and TRBJ2-5, with 13 bases fitting TRBD2. Losses at the gene ends were 5 bases for V and 11 bases for J; bases not matched to a gene: 11. This CDR3 contains 15 residues. Germline lookup yields CDR1 WSHSY and CDR2 SAAADI. The DNA of the CDR3 is TGCGCCAGCAGTACACTAGCGGGAGGGTGCAATGAGCAGTACTTC. It translates to CASSTLAGGCNEQYF.

V gene TRBV18 combines with J gene TRBJ1-5; 7 bases agree with TRBD1. The CDR3 extends over 15 amino acids. The germline CDR1 and CDR2 sequences are KGHSH and LQKENI. V trimming: 2 bases; J trimming: 5 bases; junction bases outside the gene matches: 6. The CDR3 nucleotides are TGTGCCAGCTCACCATCGACAGGGCGTGATCAGCCCCAGCATTTT. The encoded protein is CASSPSTGRDQPQHF.

The chain carries TRBV6-5 and TRBJ2-5, with 12 bases that match TRBD1. V shed 7 bases, J shed 4 bases, and the junction held 7 bases outside the gene matches. The CDR3 spans 15 residues. Germline V gene lookup returns CDR1 MNHEY and CDR2 SVGAGI. The CDR3 DNA follows: TGTGCCAGCACTACCGGGACAGGGGGCGTAGAGACCCAGTACTTC. It encodes CASTTGTGGVETQYF.

This clonotype has just a few counts. The chain links TRBV5-1 to TRBJ2-3, with D perhaps matching TRBD2 (5 bases). Per the germline V gene, CDR1 is SGHRS and CDR2 is YFSETQ. Trimming took off 0 bases at V and 2 bases at J, with 7 bases between the two ends. The CDR3 is made up of 14 amino acids. The CDR3 sequence: CASSLASHTDTQYF. For the CDR3, the DNA is TGCGCCAGCAGCTTGGCTAGCCACACAGATACGCAGTATTTT.

The genes are TRBV24-1 and TRBJ2-7; a possible D gene is TRBD1 (5 bases). Trimming took 4 bases from V and 0 from J, leaving 15 bases between them. This CDR3 contains 16 residues. Germline CDR1 KGHDR, CDR2 SFDVKD. The CDR3 coding sequence is TGTGCCACCAGTGACCCCAGGGCCGCTGGCTCCTACGAGCAGTACTTC. Translation gives CATSDPRAAGSYEQYF.

The CDR3 is CASSGPALASQETQYF. DNA of the CDR3: TGTGCCAGCAGCGGCCCGGCCCTAGCGAGCCAAGAGACCCAGTACTTC. This chain joins TRBV9 and TRBJ2-5; the D gene is possibly TRBD2 (6 bases). The germline gives CDR1 SGDLS, CDR2 YYNGEE. The germline V and J ends were trimmed by 3 bases and 1 base, with 16 bases remaining between them. CDR3 length: 16 residues.

The chain employs TRBV18 and TRBJ2-3; no clear D. V was shortened by 4 bases and J by 0 bases, with 11 bases between the two germline ends. The CDR3 has 15 amino acids. The germline V gene has CDR1 KGHSH and CDR2 LQKENI. In nucleotides, the CDR3 is TGTGCCAGCTCACGAATGGACGGGAGCACAGATACGCAGTATTTT. Protein product: CASSRMDGSTDTQYF.